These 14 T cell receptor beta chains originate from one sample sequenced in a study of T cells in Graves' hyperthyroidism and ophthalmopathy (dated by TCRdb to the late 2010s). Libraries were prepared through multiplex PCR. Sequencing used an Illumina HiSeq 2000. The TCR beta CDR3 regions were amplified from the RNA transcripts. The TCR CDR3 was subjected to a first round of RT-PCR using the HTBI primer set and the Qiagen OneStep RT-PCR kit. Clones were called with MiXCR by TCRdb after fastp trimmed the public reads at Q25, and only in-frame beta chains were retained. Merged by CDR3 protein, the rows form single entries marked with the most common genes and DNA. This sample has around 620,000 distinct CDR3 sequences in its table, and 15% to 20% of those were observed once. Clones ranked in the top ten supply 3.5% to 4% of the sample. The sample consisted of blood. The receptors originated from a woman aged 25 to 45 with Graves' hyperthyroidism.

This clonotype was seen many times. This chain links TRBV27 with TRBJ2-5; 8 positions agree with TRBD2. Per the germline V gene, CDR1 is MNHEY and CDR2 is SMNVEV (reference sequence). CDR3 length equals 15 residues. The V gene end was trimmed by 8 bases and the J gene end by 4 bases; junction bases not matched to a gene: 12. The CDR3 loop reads CASSTPAGGRETQYF. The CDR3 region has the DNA TGTGCCAGCTCCACGCCGGCGGGGGGAAGAGAGACCCAGTACTTC.

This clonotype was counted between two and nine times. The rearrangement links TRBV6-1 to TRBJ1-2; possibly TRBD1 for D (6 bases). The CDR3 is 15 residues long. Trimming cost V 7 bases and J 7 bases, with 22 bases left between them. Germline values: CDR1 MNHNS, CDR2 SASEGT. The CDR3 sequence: CASTQGRQGVSGYTF. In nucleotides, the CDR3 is TGTGCCAGCACACAGGGACGGCAGGGAGTTTCTGGCTACACCTTC.

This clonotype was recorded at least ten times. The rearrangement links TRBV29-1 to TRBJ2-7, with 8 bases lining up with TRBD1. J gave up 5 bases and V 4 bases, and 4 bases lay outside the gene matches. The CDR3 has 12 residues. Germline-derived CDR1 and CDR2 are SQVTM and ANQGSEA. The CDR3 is CSVGQGSHEQYF. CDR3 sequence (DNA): TGCAGCGTTGGACAGGGGTCTCACGAGCAGTACTTC.

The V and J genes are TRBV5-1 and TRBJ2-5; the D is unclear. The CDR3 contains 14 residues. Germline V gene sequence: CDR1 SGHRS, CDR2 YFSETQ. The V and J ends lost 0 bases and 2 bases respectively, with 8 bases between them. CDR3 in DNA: TGCGCCAGCAGCTTGGAGCAACTTCAAGAGACCCAGTACTTC. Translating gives CASSLEQLQETQYF.

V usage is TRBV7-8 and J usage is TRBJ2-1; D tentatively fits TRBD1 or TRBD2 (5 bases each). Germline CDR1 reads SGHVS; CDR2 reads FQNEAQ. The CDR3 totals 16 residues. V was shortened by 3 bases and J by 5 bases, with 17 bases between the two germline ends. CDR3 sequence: CASSFPPGPVDNEQFF. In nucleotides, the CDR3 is TGTGCCAGCAGCTTCCCTCCGGGACCAGTAGACAATGAGCAGTTCTTC.

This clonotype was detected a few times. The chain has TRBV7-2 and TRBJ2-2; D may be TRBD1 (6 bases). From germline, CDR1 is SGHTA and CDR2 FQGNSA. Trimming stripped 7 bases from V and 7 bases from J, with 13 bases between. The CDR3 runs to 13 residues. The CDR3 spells CASTRGQLGELFF. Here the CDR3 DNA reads TGTGCCAGCACCCGAGGACAGCTCGGGGAGCTGTTTTTT.

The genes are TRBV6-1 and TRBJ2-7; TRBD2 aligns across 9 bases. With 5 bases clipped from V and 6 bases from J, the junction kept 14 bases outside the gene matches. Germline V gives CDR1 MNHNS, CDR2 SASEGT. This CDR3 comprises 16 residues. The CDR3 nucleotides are TGTGCCAGCAGTTCCTTCCCTAGCGGGGCCCTCCGCGAGCAGTACTTC. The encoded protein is CASSSFPSGALREQYF.

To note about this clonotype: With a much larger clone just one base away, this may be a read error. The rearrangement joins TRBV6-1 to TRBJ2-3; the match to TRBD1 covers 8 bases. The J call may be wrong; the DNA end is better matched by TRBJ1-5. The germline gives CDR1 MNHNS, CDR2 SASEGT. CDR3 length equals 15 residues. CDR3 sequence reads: CASSEVAGGTDTQHF. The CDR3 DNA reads TGTGCCAGCAGTGAAGTAGCAGGGGGCACAGATACGCAGCATTTT.

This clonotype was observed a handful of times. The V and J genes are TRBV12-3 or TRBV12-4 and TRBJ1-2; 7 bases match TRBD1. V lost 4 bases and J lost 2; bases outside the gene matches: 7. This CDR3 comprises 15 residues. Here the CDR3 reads CASSSPGQSNYGYTF. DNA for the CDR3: TGTGCCAGCAGTTCACCGGGACAGTCGAACTATGGCTACACCTTC.

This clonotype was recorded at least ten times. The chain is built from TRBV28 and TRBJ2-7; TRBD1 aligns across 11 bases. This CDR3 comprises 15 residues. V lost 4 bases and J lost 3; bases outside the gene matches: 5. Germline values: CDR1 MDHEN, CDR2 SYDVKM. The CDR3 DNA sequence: TGTGCCAGCAGTTCGGGACAGGGGGAGCTCTACGAGCAGTACTTC. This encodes CASSSGQGELYEQYF.

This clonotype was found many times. The DNA of the CDR3 is TGCAGTGCTAGAGCTATATCCAGGGATTCCTACGAGCAGTACTTC. Encoded protein: CSARAISRDSYEQYF. The chain recombines TRBV20-1 with TRBJ2-7; D perhaps matches TRBD1 (5 bases). Trimming removed 1 base at V and 1 base at J, with 14 bases between. This CDR3 is built from 15 residues. CDR1 is DFQATT and CDR2 is SNEGSKA in the germline V gene (reference sequence).

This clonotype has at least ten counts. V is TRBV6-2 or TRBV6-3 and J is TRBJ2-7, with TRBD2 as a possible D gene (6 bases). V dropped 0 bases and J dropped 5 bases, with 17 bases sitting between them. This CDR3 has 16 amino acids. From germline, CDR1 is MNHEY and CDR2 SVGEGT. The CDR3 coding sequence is TGTGCCAGCAGTTACTCGACCTCACTAGCCGGTAACGAGCAGTACTTC. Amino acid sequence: CASSYSTSLAGNEQYF.

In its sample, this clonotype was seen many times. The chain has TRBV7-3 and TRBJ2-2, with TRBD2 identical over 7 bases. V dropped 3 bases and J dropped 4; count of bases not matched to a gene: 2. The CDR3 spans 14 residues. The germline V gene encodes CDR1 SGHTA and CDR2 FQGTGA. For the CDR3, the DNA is TGTGCCAGCAGCTTGGGGGGGAGCACCGGGGAGCTGTTTTTT. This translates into CASSLGGSTGELFF.

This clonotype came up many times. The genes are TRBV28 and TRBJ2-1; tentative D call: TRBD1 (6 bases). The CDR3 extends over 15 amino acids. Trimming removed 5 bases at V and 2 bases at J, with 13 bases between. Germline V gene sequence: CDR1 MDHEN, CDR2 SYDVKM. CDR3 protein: CASSGQGSTYNEQFF. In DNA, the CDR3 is TGTGCCAGCAGTGGGCAGGGGTCGACCTACAATGAGCAGTTCTTC.